This entry is about one TCR beta chain. Its antigen is still unknown. No much larger clone is present one base from it, and per-base qualities are unavailable. This entry comes from a study of blood T cell repertoires in COVID-19 (dated by TCRdb to the early 2020s). Notes on the research overall: Samples covering the acute and convalescent phases of COVID-19 were provided by collaborators in the United States, Italy and Spain. HLA class I and class II types, where available, came from metadata supplied by the sample provider rather than from assay-based typing. Samples were obtained from the ongoing ImmuneRACE study (first 160 participants) and from roughly 1,300 subjects provided by 6 global collaborators. A de-identified subject ID, COVID-19 status, age in years and sex were almost always included in the sample metadata. The repertoires were released in a freely available public database meant as a resource for research on the immune response to SARS-CoV-2. The material from the prospective study consisted of cDNA or gDNA derived from T cells, B-cell-depleted T cells, or PBMCs. The dataset comprised deeply sampled blood TCRbeta repertoires from subjects exposed to, actively infected with, or recovered from COVID-19. General study outcomes and caveats: How much clinical and demographic metadata was included differed by source and by participant, and the metadata was provided uncurated.

TCRbeta CDR3 regions were amplified from genomic DNA by means of the immunoSEQ Assay, a bias-controlled multiplex PCR. The original pipeline was this. Within the assay, amplification of reference gene primers was used to estimate how many nucleated cells each sample contained. To quantify the absolute abundance of each unique TCRbeta CDR3 rearrangement, sequence reads were collapsed and filtered. For each sample, productive Simpson clonality was calculated as the square root of Simpson's diversity index across productive rearrangements. The immuneACCESS repertoire file appears here via TCRdb, limited to in-frame rearrangements. These files lack a portion of the clones; in checked studies, under half of the deficit traces to unresolved V genes, and the cause of the others is not known. The DNA was the basis for D and trimming; V, J and clone size are from that table. The sample yields about 170,000 clones; about 88% were counted once. Of the sample, about 2.6% falls within the top ten clones.

CDR1 LNHDA and CDR2 SQIVND are derived from the germline V gene (reference sequence). Including the terminal cysteine and phenylalanine, the CDR3 comprises 15 residues. CDR3 DNA only is kept here, 45 bases in frame from base 1. Relative to germline, V is missing 5 bases and J is missing 7 bases, with 11 bases of the junction outside any gene match. One collaborating source in Seattle enrolled patients during active infection and followed them longitudinally through the course of disease. Each collaborating institution followed its own protocols to collect whole blood in K2EDTA tubes. Collaborator samples were shipped for TCRbeta analysis as frozen whole blood, isolated PBMCs, or DNA extracted from either sample type.

Recombination connected TRBV19 to TRBJ2-1, with TRBD1 matching 7 junction bases. The TCR sequence derives from a woman aged 80 or over with COVID-19, enrolled during active disease. Sequences were obtained from peripheral blood. The CDR3 sequence is CASSVQGQRFNEQFF. In nucleotide form, the sequence is TGTGCCAGTAGTGTTCAGGGACAGCGATTTAATGAGCAGTTCTTC. The full variable domain, with segments outside the CDR3 supplied by the reference TRBV19 and TRBJ2-1 proteins, appears as DGGITQSPKYLFRKEGQNVTLSCEQNLNHDAMYWYRQDPGQGLRLIYYSQIVNDFQKGDIAEGYSVSREKKESFPLTVTSAQKNPTAFYLCASSVQGQRFNEQFFGPGTRLTVL.